This TCR beta chain was recovered during a study of regulatory T cells in long-lasting Graves disease. Regarding the study as a whole: TRBV28, TRBJ1-2 and TRBJ2-5 emerged as the favored segments in persistent disease. Thyroid tissue was not sampled; only peripheral blood was. The study found lower TCR diversity in persistent Graves' patients than in newly diagnosed ones. Those with persistent disease had in common more public clonotypes (about 2,500) than new patients (more than 900).

Points on this clonotype: The antigen is undetermined.

Arm-PCR with iRepertoire HTBI primers amplified the CDR3 regions for these TCR beta libraries. TCRdb reprocessed the multiplex PCR reads via MiXCR and lists one record per CDR3 protein. The data hold about 470,000 distinct CDR3 sequences, with less than 25% observed a single time. CDR1 is LNHDA, CDR2 SQIVND, per germline (reference sequence). Trimming cost V 8 bases and J 0 bases; bases outside gene matches: 9. CDR3 length equals 15 residues. Time point described: persistent/refractory GD, antithyroid drugs over 5 years with positive TRAb. Making the TCR library involved RNA that had been extracted from PBMCs.

The chain has TRBV19 and TRBJ2-7, with 8 bases aligning to TRBD2. The sample here was peripheral blood mononuclear cells (PBMCs), taken when the disease was refractory, from a patient treated with antithyroid drugs. This TCR derives from a female donor with Graves disease. The CDR3 DNA is TGTGCCAGTGGGGTTGGCGGGGGGAGCTCCTACGAGCAGTACTTC. Encoded protein: CASGVGGGSSYEQYF.